The 10 T cell receptor beta chains given below trace back to one sample, sequenced in a study of T and B cells in COVID-19 patients. BIOMED2 TRB-A/B primer pools were used in multiplex TRB PCR. TCRdb itself ran the multiplex PCR reads through MiXCR, one entry per CDR3 protein. The repertoire includes fewer than 5,500 distinct CDR3 sequences, under 30% of them detected once, and approximately 37% sits in the top ten. Blood genomic DNA input for TRB amplification was about 250-500 ng. The sample comprised blood. Receptors were obtained from a human donor with active COVID-19.

By share, this clonotype counts as medium-sized. This rearrangement joins TRBV19 to TRBJ1-5, with TRBD1 matching 11 bases. This CDR3 comprises 15 residues. Germline lookup yields CDR1 LNHDA and CDR2 SQIVND (reference sequence). Unmatched junction bases numbered 7, after V lost 7 bases and J lost 5 bases. CDR3 loop: CASTSGQGDHQPQHF. In DNA, the CDR3 is TGTGCCAGTACCTCGGGACAGGGGGACCATCAGCCCCAGCATTTT.

J is TRBJ1-1 and V is TRBV29-1; D possibly corresponds to TRBD1 (6 bases). The germline V gene has CDR1 SQVTM and CDR2 ANQGSEA. V dropped 3 bases and J dropped 1 base, with 9 bases sitting between them. The CDR3 runs to 13 residues. The CDR3 loop is CSVDLTGNTEAFF. DNA of the CDR3: TGCAGCGTTGACCTGACAGGGAACACTGAAGCTTTCTTT.

In this sample, this clonotype turned up a few times. The rearrangement joins TRBV5-6 to TRBJ2-7; maybe TRBD1 (6 bases). Germline loops: CDR1 SGHDT, CDR2 YYEEEE. CDR3 length equals 14 residues. The ends were cut back, 2 bases at V and 1 base at J, with 10 bases in the middle. CDR3 nucleotides: TGTGCCAGCAGCTTAAAACAGGGTTCCTACGAGCAGTACTTC. Protein sequence: CASSLKQGSYEQYF.

In its sample, this clonotype is medium-sized. J is TRBJ1-6 and V is TRBV5-3, with 8 bases that match TRBD1. TRBV5-3 has ORF status, its function being uncertain. The CDR3 is made up of 18 amino acids. After removal of 3 bases from V and 2 bases from J, the junction contained 10 bases not matched to a gene. The DNA for the CDR3 is TGTGCCAGAAGCTCGGACAGGGTACAAAGCCCCTATAATTCACCCCTCCACTTT. It specifies CARSSDRVQSPYNSPLHF.

The chain couples TRBV7-6 to TRBJ1-4; D is unclear. The V end was cut by 2 bases, the J end by 5 bases, with 9 bases between. CDR1 and CDR2 from the germline V gene are SGHVS and FNYEAQ. This CDR3 contains 14 residues. Here the CDR3 reads CASSLSTPNEKLFF. CDR3 in DNA: TGTGCCAGCAGCTTATCCACACCCAATGAAAAACTGTTTTTT.

The table lists this clonotype with a few counts. CDR3 residues: CASGATPGIGEQYF. The CDR3 DNA follows: TGTGCTAGTGGGGCGACTCCAGGGATCGGCGAGCAGTACTTC. J is TRBJ2-7 and V is TRBV12-5, with D perhaps matching TRBD1 (5 bases). The CDR3 has 14 residues. Germline CDR1 LGHNT, CDR2 FRNRAP. V lost 6 bases and J 6 bases, leaving 18 bases between the germline ends.

The rearrangement joins TRBV7-9 to TRBJ2-7, with 12 positions matching TRBD2. CDR1 SEHNR and CDR2 FQNEAQ come from the germline V gene (reference sequence). V shed 4 bases, J shed 4 bases, and the junction held 14 bases outside the gene matches. This CDR3 comprises 18 residues. The CDR3 DNA is TGTGCCAGCAGCTCGGACGACGCTAGCGGGAGGGCTCTATACGAGCAGTACTTC. Translating gives CASSSDDASGRALYEQYF.

This clonotype qualifies as medium-sized (0.01 to 0.1%). The chain employs TRBV18 and TRBJ1-1; the D gene is possibly TRBD1 (5 bases). CDR3 length: 14 residues. The V gene's germline CDR1 is KGHSH and CDR2 LQKENI. V lost 5 bases to trimming and J lost 7 bases, with 17 bases between them. Written as DNA, the CDR3 is TGTGCCAGCTCAGTGCCAGCAAGGGGCATTGAAGCTTTCTTT. This gives the protein CASSVPARGIEAFF.

This clonotype has a handful of counts. The chain couples TRBV10-3 to TRBJ1-3, with no clear D. Trimming stripped 3 bases from V and 2 bases from J, with 14 bases between. The CDR3 length is 16 residues. CDR1 ENHRY and CDR2 SYGVKD come from the germline V gene. In nucleotides, the CDR3 is TGTGCCATCAGTGAAGAGACTCCTTTCACTGGAAACACCATATATTTT. Translation: CAISEETPFTGNTIYF.

This rearrangement joins TRBV6-5 to TRBJ1-2, with 7 bases fitting TRBD1. The germline gives CDR1 MNHEY, CDR2 SVGAGI. V shed 0 bases and J 8 bases; nucleotides not matched to a gene: 15. CDR3 length: 17 residues. CDR3 amino acids: CASSYSRVWDSGLGYTF. Written as DNA, the CDR3 is TGTGCCAGCAGTTACTCGAGGGTCTGGGACAGCGGGTTAGGCTACACCTTC.